Listed here are 25 T cell receptor beta chains from one sample, sequenced in a study of T cells after yellow fever vaccination. TCRdb reprocessed the 5' RACE reads with MiXCR, giving one entry per CDR3 protein. The table shows 350,000 to 450,000 distinct CDR3 sequences, with 6.2% occurring only once. The material was PBMCs, obtained 5 days after the yellow fever booster vaccination. Receptor source: a man younger than 40 who received the YFV17D yellow fever vaccine.

This clonotype occurred a few times. This chain connects TRBV7-2 to TRBJ1-1; 7 bases match TRBD1. CDR1 is SGHTA, CDR2 FQGNSA, per germline. The CDR3 has 15 amino acids. V gave up 1 base and J gave up 5 bases; unmatched junction bases: 7. The CDR3 reads CASSLGGGGRTEAFF. The CDR3 bases are TGTGCCAGCAGCTTAGGAGGGGGCGGGAGGACTGAAGCTTTCTTT. Drawing the rest from reference TRBV7-2 and TRBJ1-1, the complete variable domain is GAGVSQSPSNKVTEKGKDVELRCDPISGHTALYWYRQSLGQGLEFLIYFQGNSAPDKSGLPSDRFSAERTGGSVSTLTIQRTQQEDSAVYLCASSLGGGGRTEAFFGQGTRLTVV.

There are a few counts of this clonotype. CDR3 sequence: CSARDAGQLSYEQYF. DNA for the CDR3: TGCAGTGCTAGAGACGCGGGACAGCTTTCCTACGAGCAGTACTTC. J is TRBJ2-7 and V is TRBV20-1, with a possible D match to TRBD1 (7 bases). Germline V gene lookup returns CDR1 DFQATT and CDR2 SNEGSKA (reference sequence). The CDR3 extends over 15 amino acids. With 0 bases removed from V and 1 base from J, the gap between germline ends came to 13 bases.

This clonotype was found many times. The chain joins TRBV5-1 to TRBJ2-3; D not resolved. CDR1 is SGHRS and CDR2 is YFSETQ in the germline V gene. Trimming removed 0 bases from V and 4 bases from J, with 15 bases in between. CDR3 length: 16 amino acids. The CDR3 reads CASSLDGAVVADTQYF. In nucleotides, the CDR3 is TGCGCCAGCAGCTTGGACGGTGCAGTCGTGGCAGATACGCAGTATTTT.

This clonotype showed up many times. The chain uses TRBV19 and TRBJ2-5; D possibly corresponds to TRBD1 (5 bases). Germline lookup yields CDR1 LNHDA and CDR2 SQIVND (reference sequence). The CDR3 is made up of 14 amino acids. The ends were cut back, 4 bases at V and 5 bases at J, with 14 bases in the middle. The CDR3 bases are TGTGCCAGTAGTACATGGACACGCCAGGAGACCCAGTACTTC. This translates into CASSTWTRQETQYF. Complete variable domain (other parts from reference TRBV19 and TRBJ2-5): DGGITQSPKYLFRKEGQNVTLSCEQNLNHDAMYWYRQDPGQGLRLIYYSQIVNDFQKGDIAEGYSVSREKKESFPLTVTSAQKNPTAFYLCASSTWTRQETQYFGPGTRLLVL.

This clonotype was detected only a few times. The CDR3 spells CASSLQTGGSYEQYF. The CDR3 DNA reads TGTGCCAGCAGCTTGCAAACAGGGGGATCCTACGAGCAGTACTTC. The rearrangement links TRBV5-4 to TRBJ2-7, with 8 nucleotides matching TRBD1. The CDR3 is made up of 15 amino acids. Germline trimming cut 1 base from V and 1 base from J; bases unmatched to any gene: 4. The germline gives CDR1 SGHNT, CDR2 YYREEE (reference sequence).

This clonotype has at least ten counts. CDR3 coding DNA: TGCAGTGCTCGGACAGGGAGGAACATTCAGTACTTC. This sequence encodes CSARTGRNIQYF. The chain combines TRBV20-1 with TRBJ2-4; 8 bases are a match to TRBD1. The germline V gene encodes CDR1 DFQATT and CDR2 SNEGSKA (reference sequence). The CDR3 is made up of 12 amino acids. Unmatched junction bases numbered 4, after V lost 5 bases and J lost 7 bases.

A few counts support this clonotype. The chain combines TRBV5-1 with TRBJ2-4; tentative D call: TRBD1 (5 bases). The CDR3 covers 13 residues. Trimming stripped 4 bases from V and 6 bases from J, with 11 bases between. The germline V gene encodes CDR1 SGHRS and CDR2 YFSETQ. CDR3 in DNA: TGCGCCAGCAGCGATGCAGGGTTAAACATTCAGTACTTC. As protein: CASSDAGLNIQYF.

This clonotype appeared a few times. This sequence joins TRBV5-6 and TRBJ2-1; a weak D match, TRBD2 (6 bases). V lost 6 bases to trimming and J lost 8 bases, with 18 bases between them. CDR3 length: 14 residues. Germline CDR1 is SGHDT and CDR2 is YYEEEE. The CDR3 DNA is TGTGCCAGCACCCCTCGGCGGGGTCGGGATGAGCAGTTCTTC. It yields the protein CASTPRRGRDEQFF.

This chain joins TRBV12-3 or TRBV12-4 and TRBJ2-4; TRBD2 is a possible D gene (5 bases). This CDR3 contains 13 residues. V lost 0 bases and J 15 bases, leaving 15 bases between the germline ends. Here the CDR3 DNA reads TGTGCCAGCAGTTTAGCGGCGGGCCGACTGCGGTACTTC. Protein: CASSLAAGRLRYF.

The chain links TRBV20-1 to TRBJ1-6; 7 positions match TRBD1. This CDR3 has 14 amino acids. Germline lookup yields CDR1 DFQATT and CDR2 SNEGSKA (reference sequence). With V trimmed by 2 bases and J by 7 bases, 5 bases remained unmatched. The CDR3 loop reads CSARRQGNNSPLHF. DNA of the CDR3: TGCAGTGCTAGAAGACAGGGTAACAATTCACCCCTCCACTTT.

This clonotype appeared a few times. The chain combines TRBV10-3 with TRBJ2-7; 13 bases are shared with TRBD2. The CDR3 sequence is 18 residues long. Trimming cost V 4 bases and J 1 base; bases outside gene matches: 10. CDR1 and CDR2 (germline): ENHRY, SYGVKD. The CDR3 loop reads CAISGRTSGSHRSYEQYF. DNA of the CDR3: TGTGCCATCAGTGGGAGGACTAGCGGGAGTCATCGGTCCTACGAGCAGTACTTC.

This clonotype has a count of ten or more. The chain joins TRBV20-1 to TRBJ2-7; 9 nucleotides line up with TRBD2. The CDR3 runs 17 residues. CDR1 and CDR2 from the germline V gene are DFQATT and SNEGSKA (reference sequence). V shed 6 bases, J shed 0 bases, and the junction held 15 bases outside the gene matches. DNA of the CDR3: TGCAGTGCCCCCCCAGGGAGACTAGCGGAAAGCTCCTACGAGCAGTACTTC. It codes for CSAPPGRLAESSYEQYF.

The sample holds a few counts of this clonotype. In nucleotides, the CDR3 is TGTGCCAGCAGCTCCCAGCAAGGGAACAGTCTTAGGTACTTC. Encoded protein: CASSSQQGNSLRYF. V usage is TRBV7-2 and J usage is TRBJ2-5; unclear D gene. Trimming took off 4 bases at V and 13 bases at J, with 22 bases between the two ends. The CDR3 has 14 amino acids. Germline V lookup: CDR1 SGHTA, CDR2 FQGNSA.

Ten or more counts support this clonotype. This sequence joins TRBV20-1 and TRBJ2-3; TRBD2 matches 12 bases. The CDR3 is 15 residues long. The V gene's germline CDR1 is DFQATT and CDR2 SNEGSKA (reference sequence). V lost 3 bases, J lost 2 bases, and 3 bases stayed unmatched. CDR3 in amino acids: CSASLAGGPTDTQYF. The DNA for the CDR3 is TGCAGTGCTAGCCTAGCGGGAGGGCCCACAGATACGCAGTATTTT.

There are many counts of this clonotype. The rearrangement joins TRBV12-3 or TRBV12-4 to TRBJ1-5; 9 bases agree with TRBD1. This CDR3 comprises 12 residues. V lost 10 bases and J lost 4; bases outside the gene matches: 2. The CDR3: CATGTGNQPQHF. The CDR3 nucleotides are TGTGCCACTGGGACAGGGAATCAGCCCCAGCATTTT.

This clonotype was found many times. J is TRBJ1-2 and V is TRBV7-9, with D perhaps TRBD1 (5 bases). This CDR3 contains 12 residues. V was trimmed by 4 bases and J by 6 bases, leaving 9 bases between them. Germline V lookup: CDR1 SEHNR, CDR2 FQNEAQ (reference sequence). In DNA form, the CDR3 reads TGTGCCAGCAGCTCCGGACACCATGGCTACACCTTC. Protein: CASSSGHHGYTF.

As concerns this clonotype: Compared with germline, one end of the junction differs, possibly owing to a read error. The chain joins TRBV7-9 to TRBJ2-1; 11 bases match TRBD2. The CDR3 consists of 14 residues. Germline V gene data show CDR1 as SEHNR and CDR2 as FQNEAQ (reference sequence). The CDR3 region is CAGSLVAGGSEQFF. For the CDR3, the DNA is TGTGCCGGCAGCTTGGTAGCGGGAGGGAGTGAGCAGTTCTTC.

This chain uses TRBV2 with TRBJ2-1; maybe TRBD1 (6 bases). The CDR3 sequence is 18 residues long. Germline assignment: CDR1 SNHLY and CDR2 FYNNEI. DNA for the CDR3: TGTACCTGCTGTTTAGGACAGAAGAGGGAGAGCTCCTACAATGAGCAGTTCTTC. It codes for CTCCLGQKRESSYNEQFF.

This clonotype has ten or more counts. The CDR3 loop is CASSYQASSRYEQYF. In DNA, the CDR3 is TGTGCCAGCAGTTACCAGGCCTCCAGTCGCTACGAGCAGTACTTC. The genes are TRBV6-5 and TRBJ2-7; D is uncertain. Germline V CDR1 and CDR2: MNHEY, SVGAGI. The CDR3 is 15 amino acids. V lost 2 bases to trimming and J lost 3 bases, with 14 bases between them.

The V call is TRBV12-3 or TRBV12-4, the J call TRBJ2-5; no definite D call. The CDR3 has 15 residues. The V and J ends lost 2 bases and 3 bases respectively, with 13 bases between them. The CDR3 region has the DNA TGTGCCAGCAGTTTATATTTCGCCCTAAAAGAGACCCAGTACTTC. Translation: CASSLYFALKETQYF.

At least ten counts were recorded for this clonotype. The gene calls are TRBV24-1 and TRBJ2-2; no clear D gene. This CDR3 has 15 amino acids. Trimming pared 3 bases from V and 5 bases from J, leaving 12 bases between. Germline values: CDR1 KGHDR, CDR2 SFDVKD. CDR3 amino acids: CATSDPLEATGELFF. CDR3 coding DNA: TGTGCCACCAGTGATCCGCTCGAGGCTACCGGGGAGCTGTTTTTT.

This clonotype was recorded a few times. V is TRBV7-9 and J is TRBJ2-7; D not resolved. V gave up 4 bases and J gave up 6 bases, with 10 bases separating them. CDR1 and CDR2 from the germline V gene are SEHNR and FQNEAQ (reference sequence). The CDR3 is made up of 12 amino acids. CDR3 amino acids: CASSYQSGEQYF. The CDR3 nucleotides are TGTGCCAGCAGCTACCAATCGGGCGAGCAGTACTTC.

Ten or more counts support this clonotype. The rearrangement uses TRBV20-1 and TRBJ2-1, with 7 bases that match TRBD2. The V segment lost 4 bases and the J segment 3 bases; nucleotides outside the gene matches: 9. The CDR3 is 15 residues long. CDR1 DFQATT and CDR2 SNEGSKA come from the germline V gene (reference sequence). The CDR3 protein is CSATASGLVYNEQFF. The DNA of the CDR3 is TGCAGTGCTACAGCTAGCGGACTAGTCTACAATGAGCAGTTCTTC.

The genes are TRBV24-1 and TRBJ2-1; 8 bases are shared with TRBD2. Germline CDR1 and CDR2: KGHDR and SFDVKD. The CDR3 runs 14 residues. Losses at the gene ends were 7 bases for V and 4 bases for J; bases not matched to a gene: 5. The CDR3 is CATRASGLYNEQFF. CDR3 DNA: TGTGCCACCAGGGCTAGCGGGCTTTACAATGAGCAGTTCTTC.

Regarding this clonotype: Since a much larger clone is just one base distant, this may be a read error. The V call is TRBV20-1, the J call TRBJ1-5, with D perhaps matching TRBD1 (5 bases). Germline V lookup: CDR1 DFQATT, CDR2 SNEGSKA (reference sequence). With 0 bases removed from V and 2 bases from J, the gap between germline ends came to 11 bases. The CDR3 is 15 amino acids. CDR3 nucleotide sequence: TGCAGTGCTAGAGATCATCAGGGAGGCAATCAGCCCCAGCATTTT. It yields the protein CSARDHQGGNQPQHF.